This section outlines one TCR beta chain sequence together with its context. The assay was immunoSEQ multiplex PCR, and TCRdb's table has in-frame clones only and misses some. Among roughly 120,000 clones listed, 88% were seen once. Trimming took off 4 bases at V and 2 bases at J, with 9 bases between the two ends. The germline V gene encodes CDR1 LNHDA and CDR2 SQIVND (reference sequence). The CDR3 length is 13 residues. These data originate in a study of PD-1 blockade in mismatch repair-deficient tumors. All patients were mismatch repair deficient, assessed by either PCR or immunohistochemistry. The TCR-sequenced patients were a few responders to pembrolizumab.

This TCR was recovered from an adult with mismatch repair-deficient cancer. The material sequenced was peripheral blood, taken approximately 69 weeks after starting pembrolizumab. The J gene is TRBJ2-7, the V gene TRBV19; the D gene is possibly TRBD1 (6 bases). The CDR3 loop reads CASSSGQTYEQYF. The DNA for the CDR3 is TGTGCCAGTAGTAGTGGACAGACCTACGAGCAGTACTTC. Variable domain in full (rest from reference TRBV19 and TRBJ2-7): DGGITQSPKYLFRKEGQNVTLSCEQNLNHDAMYWYRQDPGQGLRLIYYSQIVNDFQKGDIAEGYSVSREKKESFPLTVTSAQKNPTAFYLCASSSGQTYEQYFGPGTRLTVT.